This T cell receptor beta chain was obtained from a study of T cell responses to AZD1222 COVID-19 vaccine (dated by TCRdb to the early 2020s). Some background on the complete study: TCR sequencing covered 233 trial participants: 200 to 220 given two doses of AZD1222 and approximately 26 given two doses of MenACWY control vaccine. Trial participants were enrolled by age into 18-55, 56-69 and 70-plus year subgroups, with about 150, 28 and 57 TCR-sequenced participants respectively. General study outcomes and caveats: CD4 TCRs associated with the vaccine covered the entire spike protein, and the dominant responses were in regions 160-218 and 743-854. After two AZD1222 doses, both the breadth and the depth of spike-specific TCRs were significantly higher than at day 0 and than in MenACWY recipients. The 56-69-year group was small, and its depth increase did not reach significance, likely because of low power. Only a handful of AZD1222 recipients were SARS-CoV-2 seropositive at baseline, limiting conclusions about previously exposed vaccinees. Nearly half of unique spike-specific TCRs reportedly recognized epitopes outside regions mutated in the B.1.351 and B.1.1.7 variants. Because no day 14 peak-response samples were available, the repertoires could be characterized only after the peak T cell response. Participants were mostly white British, with more females than males. The authors suggested clonal diversity may have been underestimated.

The CDR3 regions of human TCRbeta chains were subjected to immunosequencing. Under the source paper's analysis protocol: TCRs in the repertoires were compared against a reference library of SARS-CoV-2-specific TCRs that had been generated with the MIRA antigen-specificity platform. Breadth was defined as the fraction of unique TCRs that were SARS-CoV-2-associated. Depth was defined as the fraction of total T cells that were SARS-CoV-2-associated. Using the MIRA data, each spike-specific TCR was assigned both to the spike region to which the TCR was reactive and to a CD4 or CD8 class. Log10-transformed breadth and depth values were compared by one-way ANOVA with Sidak's multiple comparisons tests. TCRdb re-hosts the immuneACCESS table, in-frame sequences only. Its copies lack some clones; in the studies checked, an unresolved V gene accounts for under half of them, and the cause for the rest is not known. V and J calls and clone size are copied from that table; D and trimming were computed from the DNA. The sample table lists under 170,000 clones, about nine tenths of them with a count of one. The leading ten clones occupy 3% to 3.5% of the sample.

Points on this clone: It lacks a known antigen. Base qualities are missing; no much larger clone stands one base away.

According to the study, the label for this sample's time point signals: about 28 days (+/-7) after the second vaccine dose. Because spike-specific TCR depth and breadth did not differ between the two schedules, AZD1222 recipients who got a second dose at roughly 4 weeks were pooled with those who got a second dose at roughly 12 weeks. The vaccinee samples were drawn from two UK trials, COV001 and COV002, one of which was a single-blind randomized controlled phase 2/3 trial testing AZD1222 (ChAdOx1 nCoV-19) in healthy adults. Trial participant PBMC samples were collected at day 0 and day 28 after the second dose for TCRbeta chain sequencing. Via the germline V gene, CDR1 is SGHVS and CDR2 FQNEAQ. The CDR3 sequence holds 14 residues, the cysteine and phenylalanine included. CDR3 DNA only is kept here, 42 bases in frame from base 1. V and J are trimmed by 4 bases and 1 base, and the gene matches miss 3 bases of the junction.

The sample was peripheral blood, taken 28 days after the second AZD1222 dose. This TCR derives from an adult who received the AZD1222 COVID-19 vaccine. This sequence uses TRBV7-8 and TRBJ1-1, and 7 bases in between align with TRBD1. Here is the DNA: TGTGCCAGCAGCTCTAAGGGGGCGAACACTGAAGCTTTCTTT. Protein translation: CASSSKGANTEAFF.